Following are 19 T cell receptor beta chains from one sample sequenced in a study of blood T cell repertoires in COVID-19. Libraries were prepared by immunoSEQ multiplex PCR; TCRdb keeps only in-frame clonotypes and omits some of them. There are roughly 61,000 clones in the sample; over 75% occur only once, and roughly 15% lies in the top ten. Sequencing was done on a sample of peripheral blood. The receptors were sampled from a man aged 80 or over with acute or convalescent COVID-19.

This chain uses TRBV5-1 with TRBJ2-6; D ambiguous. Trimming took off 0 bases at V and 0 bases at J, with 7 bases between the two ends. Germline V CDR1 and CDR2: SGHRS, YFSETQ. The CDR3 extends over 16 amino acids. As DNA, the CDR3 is TGCGCCAGCAGCTTGGATCCGGTCTCTGGGGCCAACGTCCTGACTTTC. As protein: CASSLDPVSGANVLTF.

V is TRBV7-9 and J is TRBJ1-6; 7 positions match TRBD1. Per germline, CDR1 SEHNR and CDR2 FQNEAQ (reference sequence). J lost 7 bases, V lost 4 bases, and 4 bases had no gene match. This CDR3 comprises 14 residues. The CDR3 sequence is CASSSTGFNSPLHF. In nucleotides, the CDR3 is TGTGCCAGCAGCTCGACAGGGTTCAATTCACCCCTCCACTTT.

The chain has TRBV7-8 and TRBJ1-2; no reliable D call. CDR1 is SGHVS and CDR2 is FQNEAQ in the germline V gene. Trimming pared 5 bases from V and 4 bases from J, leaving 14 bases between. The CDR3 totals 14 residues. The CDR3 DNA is TGTGCCAGCAGCCGATCCGACACAAGCTATGGCTACACCTTC. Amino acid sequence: CASSRSDTSYGYTF.

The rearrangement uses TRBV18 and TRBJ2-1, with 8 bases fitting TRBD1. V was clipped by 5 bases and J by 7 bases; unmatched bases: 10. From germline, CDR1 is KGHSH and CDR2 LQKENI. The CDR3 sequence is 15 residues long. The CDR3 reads CASSAPGGVGNEQFF. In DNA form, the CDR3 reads TGTGCCAGCTCAGCCCCAGGGGGCGTCGGGAATGAGCAGTTCTTC.

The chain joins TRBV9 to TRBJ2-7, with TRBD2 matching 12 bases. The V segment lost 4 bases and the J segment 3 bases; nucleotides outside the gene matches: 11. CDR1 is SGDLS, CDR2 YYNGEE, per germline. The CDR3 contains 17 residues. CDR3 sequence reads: CASSPRGLAGGRYEQYF. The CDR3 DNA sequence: TGTGCCAGCAGCCCGAGAGGTCTAGCGGGGGGGCGCTACGAGCAGTACTTC.

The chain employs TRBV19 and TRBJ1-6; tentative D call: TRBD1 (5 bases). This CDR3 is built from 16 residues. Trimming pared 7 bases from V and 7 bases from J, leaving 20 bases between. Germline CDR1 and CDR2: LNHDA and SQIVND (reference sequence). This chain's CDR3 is CASNPRVKVGNSPLHF. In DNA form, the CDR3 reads TGTGCCAGTAACCCCAGGGTAAAGGTGGGGAATTCACCCCTCCACTTT.

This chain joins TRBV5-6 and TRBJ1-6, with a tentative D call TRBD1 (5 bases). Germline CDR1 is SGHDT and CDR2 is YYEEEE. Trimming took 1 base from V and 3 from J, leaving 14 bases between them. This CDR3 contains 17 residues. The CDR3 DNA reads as TGTGCCAGCAGCTTGCGCGGGGGGTTGAACTATAATTCACCCCTCCACTTT. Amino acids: CASSLRGGLNYNSPLHF.

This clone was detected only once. The CDR3 loop reads CTSSQDMSGRSNQPQHF. The CDR3 DNA is TGCACCAGCAGCCAAGATATGTCAGGGCGGTCGAATCAGCCCCAGCATTTT. V and J are TRBV1 and TRBJ1-5; the table's D call, TRBD1, has no DNA check behind it. TRBV1 is classified as a pseudogene. This CDR3 is built from 17 residues.

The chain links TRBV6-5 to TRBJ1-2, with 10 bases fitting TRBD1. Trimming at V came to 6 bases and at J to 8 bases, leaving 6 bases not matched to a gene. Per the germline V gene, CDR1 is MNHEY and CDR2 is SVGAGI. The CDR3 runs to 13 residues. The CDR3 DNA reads TGTGCCAGCAGAAGACAGGGGGCGCAAGGCTACACCTTC. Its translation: CASRRQGAQGYTF.

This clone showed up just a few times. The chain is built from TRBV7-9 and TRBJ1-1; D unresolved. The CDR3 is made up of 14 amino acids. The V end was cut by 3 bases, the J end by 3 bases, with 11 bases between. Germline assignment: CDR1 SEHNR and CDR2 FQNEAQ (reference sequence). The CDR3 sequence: CASSFRAGYTEAFF. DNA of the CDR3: TGTGCCAGCAGCTTTCGGGCGGGTTACACTGAAGCTTTCTTT.

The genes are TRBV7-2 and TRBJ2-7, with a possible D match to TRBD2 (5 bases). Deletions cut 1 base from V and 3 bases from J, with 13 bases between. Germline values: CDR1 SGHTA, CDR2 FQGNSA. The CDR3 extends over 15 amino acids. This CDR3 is CASSLVANEGYEQYF. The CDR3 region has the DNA TGTGCCAGCAGCTTAGTGGCTAACGAGGGCTACGAGCAGTACTTC.

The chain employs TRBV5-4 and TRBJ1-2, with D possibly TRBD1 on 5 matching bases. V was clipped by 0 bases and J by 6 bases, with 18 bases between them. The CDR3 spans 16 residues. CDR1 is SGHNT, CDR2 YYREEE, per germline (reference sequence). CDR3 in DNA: TGTGCCAGCAGCTTGGGCAGGGCTCGGCTCTCGGATGGCTACACCTTC. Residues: CASSLGRARLSDGYTF.

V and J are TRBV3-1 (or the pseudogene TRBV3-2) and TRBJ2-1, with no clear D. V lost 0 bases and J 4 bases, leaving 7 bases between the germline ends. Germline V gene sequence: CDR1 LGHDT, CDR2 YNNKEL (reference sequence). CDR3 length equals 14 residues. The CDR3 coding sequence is TGTGCCAGCAGCCAAGATTCGGAGTACAATGAGCAGTTCTTC. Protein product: CASSQDSEYNEQFF.

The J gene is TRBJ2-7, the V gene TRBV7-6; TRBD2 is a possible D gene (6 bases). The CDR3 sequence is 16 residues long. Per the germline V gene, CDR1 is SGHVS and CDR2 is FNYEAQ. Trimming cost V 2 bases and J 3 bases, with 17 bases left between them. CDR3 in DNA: TGTGCCAGCAGCTTATCCCCGGACTACACGAACTACGAGCAGTACTTC. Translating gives CASSLSPDYTNYEQYF.

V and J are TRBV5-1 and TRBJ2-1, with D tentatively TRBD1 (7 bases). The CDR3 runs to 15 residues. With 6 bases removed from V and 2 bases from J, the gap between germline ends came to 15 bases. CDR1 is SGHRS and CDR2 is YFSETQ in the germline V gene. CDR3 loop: CASTQEGAPYNEQFF. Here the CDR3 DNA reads TGCGCCAGCACCCAGGAGGGGGCCCCCTACAATGAGCAGTTCTTC.

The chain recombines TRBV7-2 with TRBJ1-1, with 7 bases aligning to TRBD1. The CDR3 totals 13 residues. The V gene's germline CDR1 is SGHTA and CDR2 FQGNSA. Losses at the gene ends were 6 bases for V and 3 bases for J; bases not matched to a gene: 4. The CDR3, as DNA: TGTGCCAGCAGGAGGGGGCAGGACACTGAAGCTTTCTTT. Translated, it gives CASRRGQDTEAFF.

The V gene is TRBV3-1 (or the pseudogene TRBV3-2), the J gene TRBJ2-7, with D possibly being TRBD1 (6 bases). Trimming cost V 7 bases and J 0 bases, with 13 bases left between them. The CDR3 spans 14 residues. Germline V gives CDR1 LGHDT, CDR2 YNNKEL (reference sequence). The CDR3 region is CASTRGSSSYEQYF. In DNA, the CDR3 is TGTGCCAGCACCAGGGGCTCCAGCTCCTACGAGCAGTACTTC.

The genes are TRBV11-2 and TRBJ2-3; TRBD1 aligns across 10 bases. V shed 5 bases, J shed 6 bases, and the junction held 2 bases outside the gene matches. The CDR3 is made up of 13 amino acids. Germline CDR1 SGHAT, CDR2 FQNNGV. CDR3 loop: CASSRDRGDTQYF. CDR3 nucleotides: TGTGCCAGCAGCCGGGACAGGGGCGATACGCAGTATTTT. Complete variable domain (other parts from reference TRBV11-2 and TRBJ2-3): EAGVAQSPRYKIIEKRQSVAFWCNPISGHATLYWYQQILGQGPKLLIQFQNNGVVDDSQLPKDRFSAERLKGVDSTLKIQPAKLEDSAVYLCASSRDRGDTQYFGPGTRLTVL.

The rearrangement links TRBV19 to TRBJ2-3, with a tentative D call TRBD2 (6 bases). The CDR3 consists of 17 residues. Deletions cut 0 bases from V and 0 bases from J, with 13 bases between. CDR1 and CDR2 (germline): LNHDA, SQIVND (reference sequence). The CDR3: CASSIDSSVASTDTQYF. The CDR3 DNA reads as TGTGCCAGTAGTATAGACTCTAGCGTCGCTAGCACAGATACGCAGTATTTT.